The next 9 T cell receptor beta chains were all read from a single sample in a study of cytomegalovirus exposure and HLA in healthy donors. This PCR relied on a set of 60 Vbeta primers and 13 Jbeta primers. The repertoire was sequenced with immunoSEQ multiplex PCR; TCRdb's copy has only in-frame clones and lacks some. The sample has tens of thousands of clones. The sample comprised PBMCs. The receptors here all came from a male donor in good health and CMV-seropositive.

V and J are TRBV18 and TRBJ1-2; unclear D gene. The CDR3 runs 14 residues. Deletions cut 3 bases from V and 4 bases from J, with 12 bases between. Germline CDR1 KGHSH, CDR2 LQKENI. The CDR3 DNA follows: TGTGCCAGCTCACCGGCGGCAGCGGGCTATGGCTACACCTTC. Residues: CASSPAAAGYGYTF.

The CDR3 here is CASSQAVTGELFF. Here the CDR3 DNA reads TGTGCCAGCAGCCAAGCGGTCACCGGGGAGCTGTTTTTT. The chain recombines TRBV4-2 with TRBJ2-2; unclear D gene. Trimming took off 1 base at V and 4 bases at J, with 4 bases between the two ends. This CDR3 comprises 13 residues. Germline V lookup: CDR1 LGHNA, CDR2 YNFKEQ.

This CDR3 is CASSRNQGQPQHF. CDR3 nucleotides: TGTGCCAGCAGCCGCAATCAGGGCCAGCCCCAGCATTTT. V is TRBV11-2 and J is TRBJ1-5; D possibly corresponds to TRBD1 (5 bases). The V gene's germline CDR1 is SGHAT and CDR2 FQNNGV. Deletions cut 5 bases from V and 7 bases from J, with 12 bases between. This CDR3 is built from 13 residues.

The chain employs TRBV9 and TRBJ2-7; 10 nucleotides line up with TRBD1. The V segment lost 6 bases and the J segment 2 bases; nucleotides outside the gene matches: 5. Per germline, CDR1 SGDLS and CDR2 YYNGEE. CDR3 size: 14 residues. The CDR3 DNA sequence: TGTGCCAGCACACCCGGGACAGGGGCCTACGAGCAGTACTTC. Encoded protein: CASTPGTGAYEQYF.

The genes are TRBV28 and TRBJ1-5, with 8 bases that match TRBD1. Germline V gene data show CDR1 as MDHEN and CDR2 as SYDVKM. The CDR3 contains 17 residues. Unmatched junction bases numbered 14, after V lost 4 bases and J lost 6 bases. Here the CDR3 reads CASSSPAEQGGTQPQHF. CDR3 sequence (DNA): TGTGCCAGCAGTTCCCCCGCGGAACAGGGGGGCACTCAGCCCCAGCATTTT.

The chain carries TRBV29-1 and TRBJ2-7; a possible D gene is TRBD1 (6 bases). The germline gives CDR1 SQVTM, CDR2 ANQGSEA. The CDR3 loop spans 13 amino acids. V lost 7 bases and J 1 base, leaving 14 bases between the germline ends. CDR3 nucleotides: TGCAGCGGCGTACAGGGATCTTCCTACGAGCAGTACTTC. Residues: CSGVQGSSYEQYF.

V usage is TRBV29-1 and J usage is TRBJ2-3; TRBD1 matches 7 bases. CDR3 size: 14 residues. The germline V gene encodes CDR1 SQVTM and CDR2 ANQGSEA. The V gene end was trimmed by 4 bases and the J gene end by 5 bases; junction bases not matched to a gene: 9. The CDR3: CSVARQGSLDTQYF. CDR3 nucleotide sequence: TGCAGCGTTGCACGACAGGGATCTTTAGATACGCAGTATTTT.

V usage is TRBV6-5 and J usage is TRBJ2-1; 7 bases are a match to TRBD1. The trim removed 4 bases at V and 4 bases at J, leaving 10 bases unmatched. This CDR3 has 16 residues. Looked up from germline, CDR1 is MNHEY and CDR2 is SVGAGI. CDR3 amino acids: CASSLDRSSTYNEQFF. The CDR3 DNA reads TGTGCCAGCAGTTTGGACAGGTCTTCTACTTACAATGAGCAGTTCTTC.

The CDR3 DNA is TGTGCCAGCAGCTTAGGCAGGGAAGCTTTCTTT. This gives the protein CASSLGREAFF. V gene TRBV5-6 combines with J gene TRBJ1-1; D is unresolved. CDR1 and CDR2 (germline): SGHDT, YYEEEE. CDR3 length equals 11 residues. The ends were cut back, 2 bases at V and 8 bases at J, with 7 bases in the middle.